The clone carrying this TCR beta chain was seen a handful of times. What it binds is not known. The record originates from a study of CD8 T cells in ankylosing spondylitis. The study, taken as a whole, reports: A motif of fewer than ten highly homologous TCR beta variants was seen as apparently characteristic of ankylosing spondylitis blood.

CDR3 length equals 17 residues. Germline V gene sequence: CDR1 LGHDT, CDR2 YNNKEL (reference sequence). V was pared by 4 bases and J by 7 bases, with 13 bases of the junction left unmatched. Via MiXCR, TCRdb re-called the 5' RACE reads, giving one row per CDR3 protein. Among some 400,000 distinct CDR3 sequences listed, 20% to 25% were seen once. The chain employs TRBV3-1 and TRBJ2-1, with 10 nucleotides matching TRBD2. The clonotype originates from a male donor with ankylosing spondylitis. Sequenced material: blood, either unsorted or a sorted T cell fraction (not recorded which). CDR3 region: CASSRTTSGKDGNEQFF. The CDR3 DNA sequence: TGTGCCAGCAGCCGGACAACTAGCGGGAAGGATGGAAATGAGCAGTTCTTC.